These 23 T cell receptor beta chains originate from one sample sequenced in a study of blood T cell repertoires in COVID-19. Produced via immunoSEQ multiplex PCR; TCRdb's table is partial and in-frame only. The data show under 200,000 clones, with roughly 88% seen just once and 10% to 15% held by the top ten. The sample consisted of PBMCs or T cells enriched from blood (not recorded which). These receptors were obtained from a woman aged 55-69 years who had recovered from COVID-19.

The V gene is TRBV5-1, the J gene TRBJ1-5; maybe TRBD1 (5 bases). Trimming stripped 4 bases from V and 2 bases from J, with 10 bases between. From germline, CDR1 is SGHRS and CDR2 YFSETQ. The CDR3 contains 14 residues. The CDR3 sequence is CASSQDTGNQPQHF. The CDR3 bases are TGCGCCAGCAGCCAGGACACGGGCAATCAGCCCCAGCATTTT.

The V gene is TRBV5-1, the J gene TRBJ2-1, with TRBD1 identical over 9 bases. The CDR3 is 16 residues long. Germline lookup yields CDR1 SGHRS and CDR2 YFSETQ. Losses at the gene ends were 0 bases for V and 7 bases for J; bases not matched to a gene: 8. CDR3 protein: CASSLGENRGPNEQFF. CDR3 sequence (DNA): TGCGCCAGCAGCTTGGGGGAAAACAGGGGGCCTAATGAGCAGTTCTTC.

As to this clone: The junction does not match germline at one end; this may be a read error. The chain has TRBV6-2 or TRBV6-3 and TRBJ2-5; 13 bases match TRBD2. The CDR3 has 17 amino acids. Germline CDR1 and CDR2: MNHEY and SVGEGT. The CDR3 DNA follows: TGTGCCAGCACTTACCCCACCGGACTAGCGGGAGAGGAGACCCAGTACTTC. Encoded protein: CASTYPTGLAGEETQYF.

The chain combines TRBV5-5 with TRBJ1-4; TRBD1 might be the D (6 bases). The length of the CDR3 is 16 residues. Per the germline V gene, CDR1 is SGHKS and CDR2 is YYEKEE (reference sequence). V was cut by 4 bases and J by 0 bases, with 13 bases left in between. Written as DNA, the CDR3 is TGTGCCAGCAGCCCCTGGGGGGGCCCAACTAATGAAAAACTGTTTTTT. Translating gives CASSPWGGPTNEKLFF.

The chain recombines TRBV29-1 with TRBJ2-5; tentatively, D is TRBD1 (7 bases). Germline V gene lookup returns CDR1 SQVTM and CDR2 ANQGSEA. CDR3 length: 15 residues. Trimming removed 4 bases from V and 1 base from J, with 16 bases in between. CDR3 in DNA: TGCAGCGTTGGGGCGGGAACAGGGGTCCAAGAGACCCAGTACTTC. Encoded protein: CSVGAGTGVQETQYF. Full variable domain (missing parts from reference TRBV29-1 and TRBJ2-5): SAVISQKPSRDICQRGTSLTIQCQVDSQVTMMFWYRQQPGQSLTLIATANQGSEATYESGFVIDKFPISRPNLTFSTLTVSNMSPEDSSIYLCSVGAGTGVQETQYFGPGTRLLVL.

The chain has TRBV6-5 and TRBJ2-7, with TRBD1 matching 9 bases. CDR1 and CDR2 from the germline V gene are MNHEY and SVGAGI. The CDR3 runs 15 residues. With 6 bases clipped from V and 7 bases from J, the junction kept 13 bases outside the gene matches. Here the CDR3 DNA reads TGTGCCAGCAGCGTACAGGGGGCAAGCTCGGGTGAGCAGTACTTC. Its translation is CASSVQGASSGEQYF.

This clone was seen a few times. This chain uses TRBV4-1 with TRBJ1-2; TRBD1 matches 7 bases. The trim removed 4 bases at V and 5 bases at J, leaving 10 bases unmatched. The CDR3 loop spans 15 amino acids. From germline, CDR1 is MGHRA and CDR2 YSYEKL. The CDR3 nucleotides are TGCGCCAGCAGCCCCGCGACAGGGACCATGTATGGCTACACCTTC. It codes for CASSPATGTMYGYTF.

This sequence joins TRBV6-5 and TRBJ1-1, with 10 bases lining up with TRBD1. V lost 4 bases and J lost 4; bases outside the gene matches: 6. CDR3 length: 15 amino acids. Germline values: CDR1 MNHEY, CDR2 SVGAGI. CDR3 sequence reads: CASSLDRGVRTEAFF. Written as DNA, the CDR3 is TGTGCCAGCAGTTTGGACAGGGGGGTGCGCACTGAAGCTTTCTTT.

The genes are TRBV30 and TRBJ1-4; possible D gene TRBD1, 6 bases. Trimming shortened V by 0 bases and J by 5 bases, and 10 bases separated the two germline ends. Germline values: CDR1 GTSNPN, CDR2 SVGIG (reference sequence). The CDR3 sequence is 14 residues long. This CDR3 is CAWSVGGGNEKLFF. The CDR3 DNA reads TGTGCCTGGAGTGTAGGGGGGGGAAATGAAAAACTGTTTTTT. Looking up the rest from reference TRBV30 and TRBJ1-4 gives the full variable domain: SQTIHQWPATLVQPVGSPLSLECTVEGTSNPNLYWYRQAAGRGLQLLFYSVGIGQISSEVPQNLSASRPQDRQFILSSKKLLLSDSGFYLCAWSVGGGNEKLFFGSGTQLSVL.

The V call is TRBV19, the J call TRBJ1-2, with D perhaps TRBD1 (6 bases). V was pared by 4 bases and J by 4 bases, with 22 bases between. Per the germline V gene, CDR1 is LNHDA and CDR2 is SQIVND (reference sequence). The CDR3 contains 17 residues. The CDR3 DNA follows: TGTGCCAGTAGTACGTCGGGACAAGCCCTCGCGGGCTATGGCTACACCTTC. Translating it yields CASSTSGQALAGYGYTF.

The chain recombines TRBV5-1 with TRBJ2-5; maybe TRBD1 (5 bases). The CDR3 sequence is 16 residues long. Trimming pared 0 bases from V and 2 bases from J, leaving 14 bases between. Germline V gene data show CDR1 as SGHRS and CDR2 as YFSETQ. Here the CDR3 reads CASSLAGSGYQETQYF. The CDR3 region has the DNA TGCGCCAGCAGCTTGGCAGGGTCTGGCTATCAAGAGACCCAGTACTTC. The variable domain in full, completed from reference TRBV5-1 and TRBJ2-5, reads KAGVTQTPRYLIKTRGQQVTLSCSPISGHRSVSWYQQTPGQGLQFLFEYFSETQRNKGNFPGRFSGRQFSNSRSEMNVSTLELGDSALYLCASSLAGSGYQETQYFGPGTRLLVL.

V usage is TRBV9 and J usage is TRBJ1-6, with D possibly matching TRBD1 (5 bases). This CDR3 is 15 amino acids long. Trimming took 3 bases from V and 10 from J, leaving 17 bases between them. The germline V gene has CDR1 SGDLS and CDR2 YYNGEE. For the CDR3, the DNA is TGTGCCAGCAGCGCTGCCGGGACTCCCGGATCACCCCTCCACTTT. This sequence encodes CASSAAGTPGSPLHF.

The chain couples TRBV19 to TRBJ2-3; 11 nucleotides align to TRBD2. Germline V gives CDR1 LNHDA, CDR2 SQIVND (reference sequence). The CDR3 runs 18 residues. Trimming cost V 2 bases and J 0 bases; bases outside gene matches: 7. For the CDR3, the DNA is TGTGCCAGTAGTATATATCGGGGACTAGCGGCTAGCACAGATACGCAGTATTTT. It encodes CASSIYRGLAASTDTQYF. Supplemented by reference TRBV19 and TRBJ2-3, the full variable domain reads DGGITQSPKYLFRKEGQNVTLSCEQNLNHDAMYWYRQDPGQGLRLIYYSQIVNDFQKGDIAEGYSVSREKKESFPLTVTSAQKNPTAFYLCASSIYRGLAASTDTQYFGPGTRLTVL.

This CDR3 is CASSLLEGATDTQYF. CDR3 DNA: TGTGCCAGCAGCCTATTAGAGGGGGCAACAGATACGCAGTATTTT. The genes are TRBV14 and TRBJ2-3; 7 nucleotides align to TRBD1. CDR3 length: 15 residues. The ends lost 4 bases at V and 3 bases at J; junction bases unmatched: 7. Per the germline V gene, CDR1 is SGHDN and CDR2 is FVKESK.

The CDR3 loop is CASSESRRGILDNSGNTIYF. As DNA, the CDR3 is TGCGCCAGCAGTGAGTCGAGAAGGGGGATCTTGGACAACTCTGGAAACACCATATATTTT. The gene calls are TRBV10-1 and TRBJ1-3; possible D gene TRBD1, 6 bases. The CDR3 consists of 20 residues. V was cut by 0 bases and J by 0 bases, with 21 bases left in between. Germline V CDR1 and CDR2: WNHNN, SYGVQD (reference sequence).

V is TRBV11-3 and J is TRBJ2-1; tentative D call: TRBD2 (6 bases). This CDR3 has 17 amino acids. Germline CDR1 is SGHNT and CDR2 is YENEEA. The germline V and J ends were trimmed by 5 bases and 0 bases, with 17 bases remaining between them. CDR3 protein: CASSTRGTSSSYNEQFF. CDR3 bases: TGTGCCAGCAGCACACGAGGGACTTCCAGCTCCTACAATGAGCAGTTCTTC.

This CDR3 is CASSSRQHEKLFF. CDR3 coding DNA: TGTGCCAGCAGCTCCCGACAGCATGAAAAACTGTTTTTT. V and J are TRBV7-2 and TRBJ1-4; D may be TRBD1 (5 bases). V was shortened by 4 bases and J by 6 bases, with 9 bases between the two germline ends. The CDR3 is 13 residues long. Looked up from germline, CDR1 is SGHTA and CDR2 is FQGNSA.

This clone came up a few times. CDR3 sequence (DNA): TGTGCCAGCAGCGTCGAGTTCGGGGCTGAAGCTTTCTTT. It is translated as CASSVEFGAEAFF. The genes are TRBV9 and TRBJ1-1; unclear D gene. The CDR3 has 13 residues. Trimming took off 2 bases at V and 6 bases at J, with 11 bases between the two ends. CDR1 and CDR2 from the germline V gene are SGDLS and YYNGEE.

The chain carries TRBV12-5 and TRBJ2-7; TRBD2 matches at 9 bases. The germline V gene has CDR1 LGHNT and CDR2 FRNRAP. The junction had 11 bases not matched to a gene; V was cut back by 7 bases and J by 4 bases. This CDR3 has 15 amino acids. The CDR3 loop reads CASVPSAGGGYEQYF. In nucleotides, the CDR3 is TGTGCTAGTGTCCCATCAGCGGGGGGCGGGTACGAGCAGTACTTC.

The rearrangement uses TRBV28 and TRBJ2-3, with 7 bases identical to TRBD1. Germline V lookup: CDR1 MDHEN, CDR2 SYDVKM. The V segment lost 4 bases and the J segment 2 bases; nucleotides outside the gene matches: 9. The CDR3 spans 16 residues. CDR3 sequence: CASSSARGGFTDTQYF. The CDR3 nucleotides are TGTGCCAGCAGTTCGGCGAGAGGGGGCTTCACAGATACGCAGTATTTT.

The V call is TRBV6-5, the J call TRBJ1-6; TRBD1 might be the D (6 bases). The germline gives CDR1 MNHEY, CDR2 SVGAGI. Trimming removed 6 bases from V and 9 bases from J, with 12 bases in between. The CDR3 extends over 13 amino acids. The CDR3 sequence: CASSPDRTSPLHF. The CDR3 region has the DNA TGTGCCAGCAGCCCGGACAGAACTTCACCCCTCCACTTT.

A single count supports this clone. The V gene is TRBV18, the J gene TRBJ2-2; D gene ambiguous. Per germline, CDR1 KGHSH and CDR2 LQKENI. The CDR3 extends over 14 amino acids. V lost 5 bases, J lost 5 bases, and 12 bases lay in between. Written as DNA, the CDR3 is TGTGCCAGCTCAGCCTCAGGCAGTACCGGGGAGCTGTTTTTT. This codes for CASSASGSTGELFF.

This chain joins TRBV28 and TRBJ2-6; D is perhaps TRBD2 (6 bases). V lost 0 bases and J lost 0, with 6 bases in between. This CDR3 is 16 amino acids long. Germline CDR1 is MDHEN and CDR2 is SYDVKM. Written as DNA, the CDR3 is TGTGCCAGCAGTTTATGGGGGGGCTCTGGGGCCAACGTCCTGACTTTC. Translated, it gives CASSLWGGSGANVLTF.